Below are 3 T cell receptor beta chains sequenced from a single sample in a study of T-cell reconstitution after alpha-beta-depleted transplantation in children. A TCRbeta library incorporating unique molecular identifiers was prepared. One entry per CDR3 protein results from TCRdb running MiXCR on the PCR reads. Counted here are around 530,000 distinct CDR3 sequences, around a third occurring once; the ten biggest clones make up less than 2.5%. The sample here was PBMCs from the stem cell graft donor, taken from the stem cell graft. The receptor source for this set is a human donor who donated a stem cell graft to a child with aplastic anemia.

The rearrangement links TRBV29-1 to TRBJ2-1, with TRBD1 matching 7 bases. V lost 3 bases and J lost 2; bases outside the gene matches: 4. Germline CDR1 SQVTM, CDR2 ANQGSEA. This CDR3 has 14 residues. The CDR3 nucleotides read TGCAGCGTTGAGGGTCAGGGGGCCTACAATGAGCAGTTCTTC. Amino acid sequence: CSVEGQGAYNEQFF.

The V gene is TRBV7-9, the J gene TRBJ2-2, with D possibly being TRBD1 (6 bases). Germline CDR1 and CDR2: SEHNR and FQNEAQ (reference sequence). The CDR3 extends over 14 amino acids. Trimming pared 4 bases from V and 6 bases from J, leaving 12 bases between. Here the CDR3 reads CASSWSEGAGELFF. The CDR3 region has the DNA TGTGCCAGCAGCTGGAGTGAGGGGGCCGGGGAGCTGTTTTTT.

This clonotype was seen more than once but under ten times. V and J are TRBV11-2 and TRBJ1-1; D uncertain. Trimming removed 5 bases at V and 1 base at J, with 11 bases between. This CDR3 contains 14 residues. From germline, CDR1 is SGHAT and CDR2 FQNNGV. The CDR3 reads CASSHHVANTEAFF. The CDR3 nucleotides read TGTGCCAGCAGCCACCACGTTGCGAACACTGAAGCTTTCTTT.